These T cell receptor beta chains were read from a single sample in a study of control samples from healthy donors and cancer patients. Sequenced by immunoSEQ multiplex PCR; TCRdb stores in-frame clones only, minus some. The sample records some 110,000 clones, around nine tenths being singletons. The material sequenced was blood. These receptors all stem from a woman aged 70-85 years in good health. The CDR3 runs from the conserved cysteine through the conserved F or W. D genes are given only for firm matches. Size values are once, few and many counts, or a class for expanded clones, and some rows have none.

.	TRBV13	17	.	TRBJ2-6	TGTGCCAGCAGCCAGGGACTGCCAGTCTCTGGGGCCAACGTCCTGACTTTC	CASSQGLPVSGANVLTF
.	TRBV4-3	15	.	TRBJ1-2	TGCGCCAGCAGCCAAGATGAAGGGCGCGTCTATGGCTACACCTTC	CASSQDEGRVYGYTF
.	TRBV4-1	16	.	TRBJ1-2	TGCGCCAGCAGCCAAGATCGGCAGTCAAGTGGCTATGGCTACACCTTC	CASSQDRQSSGYGYTF
TRBD2	TRBV18	16	.	TRBJ2-1	TGTGCCAGCTCACCACCGGGCGGGGGTCGAGGCAATGAGCAGTTCTTC	CASSPPGGGRGNEQFF
.	TRBV9	16	few	TRBJ2-1	TGTGCCAGCAGCGTAGAAGCTGGTACAATACGGAATGAGCAGTTCTTC	CASSVEAGTIRNEQFF
.	TRBV5-1	13	.	TRBJ2-7	TGCGCCAGCAGCTTGGTAGACGGCTACGAGCAGTACTTC	CASSLVDGYEQYF
TRBD2	TRBV2	15	.	TRBJ2-3	TGTGCCAGCAGTTACGGGACTAGCGAGACAGATACGCAGTATTTT	CASSYGTSETDTQYF
.	TRBV11-3	16	once	TRBJ2-3	TGTGCCAGCAGCTTAGGGGCGGCAAGTCTCATACATACGCAGTATTTT	CASSLGAASLIHTQYF
TRBD1	TRBV3-1/TRBV3-2	12	.	TRBJ1-2	TGTGCCAGCAGCTGGACAGGGAATGGCTACACCTTC	CASSWTGNGYTF
TRBD1	TRBV6-6	15	.	TRBJ1-5	TGTGCCAGCAGTCCCGGGACAGGGGCGGATCAGCCCCAGCATTTT	CASSPGTGADQPQHF
.	TRBV19	15	.	TRBJ2-7	TGTGCCAGTAGGGGGAAACAGGGTCAGTCCTACGAGCAGTACTTC	CASRGKQGQSYEQYF
TRBD2	TRBV3-1/TRBV3-2	16	.	TRBJ2-3	TGTGCCAGCGCCCTGCGCGGGGGGCCCCGGGCAGATACGCAGTATTTT	CASALRGGPRADTQYF
.	TRBV9	13	.	TRBJ1-2	TGTGCCAGCAGCGTCAGGGTTCACTATGGCTACACCTTC	CASSVRVHYGYTF
.	TRBV12-3/TRBV12-4	13	.	TRBJ2-3	TGTGCCAGCAGTTTTAGGGGGGCGGATACGCAGTATTTT	CASSFRGADTQYF
.	TRBV24-1	12	.	TRBJ1-2	TGTGCCACCAGCACCTTAACAGATGGCTACACCTTC	CATSTLTDGYTF
.	TRBV9	17	.	TRBJ1-3	TGTGCCAGCAGCGTAGGGGGGGTCCCCTACTCTGGAAACACCATATATTTT	CASSVGGVPYSGNTIYF
TRBD2	TRBV7-8	13	.	TRBJ2-5	TGTGCCAGCGGTCTTGGGCGGGGGGAGACCCAGTACTTC	CASGLGRGETQYF
TRBD1	TRBV14	14	.	TRBJ1-4	TGTGCCAGCAGTCCAGGGGGCGCGGGCGAAAAACTGTTTTTT	CASSPGGAGEKLFF
.	TRBV7-9	15	.	TRBJ1-2	TGTGCCAGCAGCCAAGGGGGGGATTCGGTACAGGGCTACACCTTC	CASSQGGDSVQGYTF
TRBD1	TRBV7-2	15	.	TRBJ1-5	TGTGCCAGCAGCTTAGCCTACAGGGGGAATCAGCCCCAGCATTTT	CASSLAYRGNQPQHF
TRBD1	TRBV24-1	16	.	TRBJ2-2	TGTGCCACCAGTGACCCTGGGACAGGGGTGGTCGGGGAGCTGTTTTTT	CATSDPGTGVVGELFF
TRBD2	TRBV15	18	.	TRBJ2-5	TGTGCCACCAGCAGCCGGACTAGCGGGGGGGGGAAGGGAGAGACCCAGTACTTC	CATSSRTSGGGKGETQYF
.	TRBV29-1	11	.	TRBJ1-2	TGCAGCGCGACAGAGAACTATGGCTACACCTTC	CSATENYGYTF
TRBD1	TRBV25-1	14	.	TRBJ1-2	TGTGCCAGCAGTGAAGGACAGGGGTCAAGTGGCTACACCTTC	CASSEGQGSSGYTF
TRBD1	TRBV6-2/TRBV6-3	14	.	TRBJ2-1	TGTGCCAGCAGCCTACCCGGGACAGGTTTGGCGCAGTTCTTC	CASSLPGTGLAQFF
TRBD2	TRBV2	16	once	TRBJ2-7	TGTGCCAGCAGTAAAGGACTAGCGGGGGGTCCCTACGAGCAGTACTTC	CASSKGLAGGPYEQYF
.	TRBV11-1	14	.	TRBJ1-2	TGTGCCAGCAGCCCGGACACATTCGGAGGTGGCTACACCTTC	CASSPDTFGGGYTF
.	TRBV6-1	13	.	TRBJ1-5	TGTGCCAGCAGTGACGGGCGCGATCAGCCCCAGCATTTT	CASSDGRDQPQHF
.	TRBV5-6	13	.	TRBJ2-5	TGTGCCAGCGGCTTGCCAGGAGGAGAGACCCAGTACTTC	CASGLPGGETQYF
.	TRBV18	15	.	TRBJ2-2	TGTGCCAGCTCACCGGGAGCCAGAGACGGCGGGGAGCTGTTTTTT	CASSPGARDGGELFF
.	TRBV5-1	14	once	TRBJ2-5	TGCGCCAGCAGCTTTAGGGGGGGGGCAGAGACCCAGTACTTC	CASSFRGGAETQYF
.	TRBV19	14	.	TRBJ1-1	TGTGCCTCGACCTGGGGGCCTTGGGACACTGAAGCTTTCTTT	CASTWGPWDTEAFF
.	TRBV11-2	13	.	TRBJ1-5	TGTGCCAGCAGCTACAGCTACAATCAGCCCCAGCATTTT	CASSYSYNQPQHF
.	TRBV6-6	16	few	TRBJ1-1	TGTGCCAGCAGTTACCTGGTAGGGGGAAAAAACACTGAAGCTTTCTTT	CASSYLVGGKNTEAFF
.	TRBV19	15	.	TRBJ2-1	TGTGCCAGCCAAAGGGACCGTTTATCCTACAATGAGCAGTTCTTC	CASQRDRLSYNEQFF
TRBD2	TRBV7-2	18	.	TRBJ2-5	TGTGCCAGCAGCTTAGGGCTAGCGGGGGGGCCGGACCAAGAGACCCAGTACTTC	CASSLGLAGGPDQETQYF
.	TRBV5-6	15	.	TRBJ1-1	TGTGCCAGCACCACCCTTGCGGGGGGGAACACTGAAGCTTTCTTT	CASTTLAGGNTEAFF
.	TRBV6-5	15	.	TRBJ1-2	TGTGCCAGCAACCTGGACACCTCATCTAACTATGGCTACACCTTC	CASNLDTSSNYGYTF
TRBD1	TRBV11-2	17	.	TRBJ2-2	TGTGCCAGCAGCTTAGCACTCGGGACAGGCCTCCGCGGGGAGCTGTTTTTT	CASSLALGTGLRGELFF
.	TRBV19	13	.	TRBJ1-1	TGTGCCAGTTTTGGGGGTCCGAACACTGAAGCTTTCTTT	CASFGGPNTEAFF
.	TRBV6-5	11	few	TRBJ1-1	TGTGCCAGCGCTGGGAGGGCTTTAGCTTTCTTT	CASAGRALAFF
.	TRBV7-6	13	.	TRBJ1-1	TGTGCCAGCAGCTCGGACCTAGACACTGAAGCTTTCTTT	CASSSDLDTEAFF
TRBD2	TRBV10-3	16	.	TRBJ2-1	TGTGCCATCAGTCCGGAGGGGACTAGCGGCCCCCATGAGCAGTTCTTC	CAISPEGTSGPHEQFF
.	TRBV7-2	14	.	TRBJ1-2	TGTGCCAGCAGCTTAACGTATGGGAACTATGGCTACACCTTC	CASSLTYGNYGYTF
.	TRBV7-2	14	.	TRBJ1-6	TGTGCCAGCAGCTTTCTTGGGTATAATTCACCCCTCCACTTT	CASSFLGYNSPLHF
TRBD1	TRBV6-6	13	.	TRBJ1-1	TGTGCCAGCAGGGGGACAGGGGAGACTGAAGCTTTCTTT	CASRGTGETEAFF
.	TRBV3-1/TRBV3-2	15	.	TRBJ1-5	TGTGCCAGCAGCCCGGGTCCTGGGGGCAATCAGCCCCAGCATTTT	CASSPGPGGNQPQHF
.	TRBV3-1/TRBV3-2	10	.	TRBJ2-5	TGTGCCGTGCACGGGGAGACCCAGTACTTC	CAVHGETQYF
.	TRBV4-2	17	.	TRBJ2-2	TGTGCCAGCAGCCAAGAACCCCTTTCTGAGGCGGGCGGGGAGCTGTTTTTT	CASSQEPLSEAGGELFF
TRBD2	TRBV5-1	15	.	TRBJ2-5	TGCGCCAGCAGATGGGTAGCGGGGACGCAAGAGACCCAGTACTTC	CASRWVAGTQETQYF
.	TRBV5-1	16	.	TRBJ2-1	TGCGCCAGCAGCTTGGCGGCAGGGCGGACCTACAATGAGCAGTTCTTC	CASSLAAGRTYNEQFF